The 2 T cell receptor beta chains reported below all come from one sample, sequenced in a study of T-cell reconstitution after alpha-beta-depleted transplantation in children. As it was prepared, the TCRbeta library received unique molecular identifiers. Via MiXCR, TCRdb re-called the PCR reads, giving one row per CDR3 protein. The repertoire has 190,000 or so distinct CDR3 sequences, about 6% of them found once; the top ten carry approximately 4.1%. This specimen was PBMCs, taken before TCRalphabeta/CD19-depleted stem cell transplant. The source of these receptors is a girl under three years old with combined immunodeficiency, due to receive a stem cell transplant.

This clonotype came up many times. The chain couples TRBV5-4 to TRBJ2-3; 8 positions agree with TRBD2. Germline loops: CDR1 SGHNT, CDR2 YYREEE (reference sequence). V lost 5 bases to trimming and J lost 2 bases; unmatched junction nucleotides: 10. CDR3 size: 16 residues. The CDR3 here is CASRTGQAGVTDTQYF. The CDR3 nucleotides read TGTGCCAGCAGGACCGGCCAAGCGGGGGTCACAGATACGCAGTATTTT.

This clonotype came up many times. The chain recombines TRBV11-1 with TRBJ2-4; either TRBD1 or TRBD2 may supply D (5 bases each). Trimming took 4 bases from V and 0 from J, leaving 19 bases between them. The CDR3 is made up of 18 amino acids. The germline V gene has CDR1 SGHAT and CDR2 FQDESV (reference sequence). CDR3 sequence reads: CASSWPRQPSPAKNIQYF. In DNA form, the CDR3 reads TGTGCCAGCAGCTGGCCGAGACAGCCTAGCCCAGCCAAAAACATTCAGTACTTC. The entire variable domain, with the rest obtained from reference TRBV11-1 and TRBJ2-4, is as follows: EAEVAQSPRYKITEKSQAVAFWCDPISGHATLYWYRQILGQGPELLVQFQDESVVDDSQLPKDRFSAERLKGVDSTLKIQPAELGDSAMYLCASSWPRQPSPAKNIQYFGAGTRLSVL.